Following are 9 T cell receptor beta chains from one sample sequenced in a study of T cell repertoires in cytomegalovirus infection. One entry per CDR3 protein, called by TCRdb with MiXCR from the reads. Here the sample spans about 460,000 distinct CDR3 sequences, 10% to 12% being singletons. The material sequenced was PBMCs. Receptors originate from a human donor in good health (CMV status not recorded). Some clones in this sample may be carry-over from other donors' samples.

Ten or more counts support this clonotype. The chain links TRBV7-2 to TRBJ2-5; 10 bases are a match to TRBD1. The V gene end was trimmed by 4 bases and the J gene end by 4 bases; junction bases not matched to a gene: 3. This CDR3 is 14 amino acids long. The germline V gene encodes CDR1 SGHTA and CDR2 FQGNSA. The CDR3 reads CASSSGTGVETQYF. In nucleotides, the CDR3 is TGTGCCAGCAGCTCCGGGACAGGGGTAGAGACCCAGTACTTC.

This clonotype was counted ten times or more. This chain links TRBV5-1 with TRBJ2-3; D is ambiguous. The germline gives CDR1 SGHRS, CDR2 YFSETQ. Trimming shortened V by 0 bases and J by 0 bases, and 8 bases separated the two germline ends. This CDR3 region has 15 residues. The CDR3 DNA follows: TGCGCCAGCAGCTTGGGGGGTCGGAGCACAGATACGCAGTATTTT. Translated: CASSLGGRSTDTQYF.

The chain recombines TRBV18 with TRBJ1-1; 12 bases line up with TRBD1. The germline V gene encodes CDR1 KGHSH and CDR2 LQKENI. Trimming at V came to 0 bases and at J to 4 bases, leaving 3 bases not matched to a gene. The CDR3 sequence is 16 residues long. The CDR3 sequence: CASSPPGQGAVTEAFF. CDR3 in DNA: TGTGCCAGCTCACCACCGGGACAGGGGGCGGTCACTGAAGCTTTCTTT.

This clonotype has just a few counts. The CDR3 protein is CASSQDPLSNEQFF. In DNA form, the CDR3 reads TGTGCCAGCAGCCAAGATCCCCTCTCCAATGAGCAGTTCTTC. V is TRBV3-1 and J is TRBJ2-1; D not certain. CDR3 length: 14 residues. The V gene's germline CDR1 is LGHDT and CDR2 YNNKEL (reference sequence). Trimming shortened V by 0 bases and J by 6 bases, and 9 bases separated the two germline ends.

This clonotype was seen repeatedly, ten times or more. The gene calls are TRBV5-4 and TRBJ2-3; TRBD2 matches 7 bases. The CDR3 spans 14 residues. Germline V gene data show CDR1 as SGHNT and CDR2 as YYREEE (reference sequence). V was clipped by 4 bases and J by 6 bases; unmatched bases: 8. The CDR3 bases are TGTGCCAGCAGCGAGGGACTACCGTTTGATACGCAGTATTTT. Protein sequence: CASSEGLPFDTQYF. The full variable domain, completed using reference TRBV5-4 and TRBJ2-3, is ETGVTQSPTHLIKTRGQQVTLRCSSQSGHNTVSWYQQALGQGPQFIFQYYREEENGRGNFPPRFSGLQFPNYSSELNVNALELDDSALYLCASSEGLPFDTQYFGPGTRLTVL.

This chain joins TRBV27 and TRBJ1-5, with 8 bases aligning to TRBD1. Germline CDR1 is MNHEY and CDR2 is SMNVEV (reference sequence). The CDR3 length is 15 residues. Germline trimming cut 4 bases from V and 5 bases from J; bases unmatched to any gene: 7. In DNA, the CDR3 is TGTGCCAGCAGTTCCCTTGGACAGGGCTATCAGCCCCAGCATTTT. Protein sequence: CASSSLGQGYQPQHF.

This clonotype was counted many times. This chain connects TRBV18 to TRBJ1-1, with a weak D call TRBD1 (5 bases). Trimming took 8 bases from V and 6 from J, leaving 16 bases between them. CDR1 and CDR2 (germline): KGHSH, LQKENI. This CDR3 region has 13 residues. CDR3 coding DNA: TGTGCCAGCACGGCCGCGTTGGGGCCTGAAGCTTTCTTT. As protein: CASTAALGPEAFF.

V gene TRBV9 combines with J gene TRBJ2-3; 10 bases match TRBD2. Germline CDR1 and CDR2: SGDLS and YYNGEE. V was clipped by 2 bases and J by 4 bases; unmatched bases: 1. The CDR3 totals 14 residues. The CDR3 loop is CASSVSGGADTQYF. The CDR3 DNA follows: TGTGCCAGCAGCGTCAGCGGGGGGGCAGATACGCAGTATTTT.

CDR3 sequence reads: CASTGQLEGAQHF. CDR3 in DNA: TGTGCCAGTACGGGACAGCTGGAGGGAGCCCAGCATTTT. The V gene is TRBV19, the J gene TRBJ1-5; 7 bases match TRBD1. Germline lookup yields CDR1 LNHDA and CDR2 SQIVND (reference sequence). Germline trimming cut 7 bases from V and 11 bases from J; bases unmatched to any gene: 11. This CDR3 region has 13 residues.